This T cell receptor beta chain was identified in a study of tumor-infiltrating lymphocytes in primary liver carcinoma. In addition to blood RNA drawn from unsorted whole blood, germline DNA was extracted. Researchers generated TCR beta cDNA from approximately 0.55 ug of total RNA, relying on a constant-region primer. ARM-PCR, slightly modified, supplied the TCR beta libraries through three nested multiplex PCR rounds. TCRdb reanalysed the multiplex PCR reads using MiXCR and keeps one entry per CDR3 protein. The sample has a few hundred thousand distinct CDR3 sequences; about three fifths are singletons. Study-level results: Without sorting, CD4+ versus CD8+ T cell repertoires were not compared.

This clonotype was counted many times. Its antigen is not identified. The receptor was derived from a woman aged 25 to 45 with primary liver carcinoma and hepatitis B virus infection. Sequencing was done on a sample of peripheral blood.

CDR3 protein: CASSREKSTAYEQYF. The CDR3 region has the DNA TGCGCCAGCAGCCGAGAAAAAAGTACGGCCTACGAGCAGTACTTC. The gene calls are TRBV4-3 and TRBJ2-7, with no clear D. Looked up from germline, CDR1 is LGHNA and CDR2 is YSLEER. V was clipped by 4 bases and J by 2 bases, with 15 bases between them. The CDR3 covers 15 residues.